Only a few counts were recorded for the clone carrying this TCR beta chain. The antigen is unknown. Profiling relied on immunoSEQ multiplex PCR, and the TCRdb table lists in-frame clones only, not all of them. The sample carries over 70,000 clones, around 85% recorded once. This sample was taken from a study of T cell responses to AZD1222 COVID-19 vaccine. As for the study in general: Second doses were pooled across both intervals (about 4 or about 12 weeks). Findings and caveats of the study: Scientists sampled the repertoires only once the peak T cell response had passed. The CD4 TCRs associated with vaccination extended across spike and predominated at 160-218 and 743-854. Only 5 or 6 AZD1222 recipients tested seropositive at baseline.

Unmatched junction bases numbered 10, after V lost 4 bases and J lost 6 bases. Germline CDR1 SGHRS, CDR2 YFSETQ. This CDR3 is built from 15 residues. The chain is built from TRBV5-1 and TRBJ1-2; 9 positions agree with TRBD1. The TCR originated in an adult in good health. The specimen comprised peripheral blood, sampled on day 0 of AZD1222 vaccination. In nucleotides, the CDR3 is TGCGCCAGCAGCCCGAGGGGACAGGGCTATGATGGCTACACCTTC. Protein product: CASSPRGQGYDGYTF.